This TCR beta chain was found in a study of shared clonotypes between healthy human individuals. Adult donors, all healthy and HIV-negative, had no recent acute infections or vaccinations. On this clone itself: Its target is not known.

Trimming shortened V by 3 bases and J by 0 bases, and 8 bases separated the two germline ends. In germline, CDR1 is SGHTA, CDR2 FQGTGA. This CDR3 spans 14 amino acids. The data were produced by immunoSEQ multiplex PCR, yet TCRdb's version contains in-frame clones alone and is incomplete. This table holds around 690,000 clones, about nine tenths found once. Findings and caveats of the study: The authors expected sequencing depth to affect clonotype sharing among donors.

This TCR came from a man aged 18 to 35 in good health. Some clones in this sample may be carry-over from other donors' samples. Sequencing was carried out using memory CD8+ T cells from PBMCs. Subset specified: CD45RO+ cells pooled with CCR7-negative TemRA cells. J is TRBJ1-1 and V is TRBV7-3; D not certain. Here the CDR3 reads CASSFVRMNTEAFF. CDR3 nucleotide sequence: TGTGCCAGCAGCTTCGTTAGGATGAACACTGAAGCTTTCTTT.